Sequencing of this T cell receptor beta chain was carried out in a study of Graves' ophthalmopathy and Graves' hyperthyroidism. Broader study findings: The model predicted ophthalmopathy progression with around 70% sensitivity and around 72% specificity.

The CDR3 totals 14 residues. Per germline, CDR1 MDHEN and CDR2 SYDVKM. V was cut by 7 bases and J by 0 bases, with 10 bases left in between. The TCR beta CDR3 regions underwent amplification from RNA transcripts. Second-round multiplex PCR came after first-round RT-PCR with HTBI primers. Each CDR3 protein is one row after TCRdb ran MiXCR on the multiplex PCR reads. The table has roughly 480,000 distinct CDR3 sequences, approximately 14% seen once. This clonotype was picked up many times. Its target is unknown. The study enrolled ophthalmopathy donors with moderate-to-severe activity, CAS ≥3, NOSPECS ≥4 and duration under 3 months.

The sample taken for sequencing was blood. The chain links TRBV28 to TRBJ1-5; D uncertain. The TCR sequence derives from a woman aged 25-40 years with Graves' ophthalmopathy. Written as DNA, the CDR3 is TGTGCCAGCATAGGAGGATATAGCAATCAGCCCCAGCATTTT. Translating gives CASIGGYSNQPQHF.